This T cell receptor beta chain was sequenced for a study of post-analysis software for immune sequencing data. Findings and limits, study-wide: Strong same-batch co-clustering of samples appeared with F measure clustering. Among multiple sclerosis patients, normalized Chao1 diversity was significantly below that of controls. In patients, five or six TRBV segments were more frequent than in controls, with TRBV5-6, TRBV5-1 and TRBV20-1 among them.

Libraries were made from TCR beta cDNA, and they carried unique molecular identifiers. A population of 1 to 10 million T cells gave rise to about half a million cDNA molecules. Via MiXCR, TCRdb re-called the PCR reads, giving one row per CDR3 protein. This table holds 750,000 to 950,000 distinct CDR3 sequences, 46% found once. This clonotype occurred once. As yet, its antigen is unknown. CDR1 and CDR2 (germline): KGHDR, SFDVKD. The V segment lost 4 bases and the J segment 0 bases; nucleotides outside the gene matches: 3. This CDR3 has 15 amino acids. The TCR sequence derives from a girl aged 5-17 years with multiple sclerosis. The sequenced sample was blood. The chain has TRBV24-1 and TRBJ2-3, with 7 bases lining up with TRBD2. The CDR3: CATSDASGSTDTQYF. The CDR3 DNA follows: TGTGCCACCAGTGACGCTAGCGGCAGCACAGATACGCAGTATTTT.